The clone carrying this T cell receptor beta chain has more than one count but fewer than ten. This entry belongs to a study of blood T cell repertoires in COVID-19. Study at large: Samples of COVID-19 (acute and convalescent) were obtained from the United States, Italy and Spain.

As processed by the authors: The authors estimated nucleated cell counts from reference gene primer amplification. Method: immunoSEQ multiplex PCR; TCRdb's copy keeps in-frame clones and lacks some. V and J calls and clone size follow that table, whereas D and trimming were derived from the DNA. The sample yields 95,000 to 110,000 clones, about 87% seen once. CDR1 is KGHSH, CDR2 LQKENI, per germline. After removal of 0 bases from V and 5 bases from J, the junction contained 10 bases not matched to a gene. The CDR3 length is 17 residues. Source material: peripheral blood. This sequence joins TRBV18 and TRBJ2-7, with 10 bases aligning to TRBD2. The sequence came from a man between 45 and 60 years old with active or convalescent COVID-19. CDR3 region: CASSPPGLAGEANEQYF. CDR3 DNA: TGTGCCAGCTCACCACCAGGGCTAGCGGGAGAGGCCAACGAGCAGTACTTC.